This T cell receptor (beta chain) was profiled in a study of T-cell reconstitution after alpha-beta-depleted transplantation in children. Study conclusions and caveats: It was newly produced T cells that mostly accounted for T-cell counts and diversity one year after transplant. The study reportedly traced alpha-beta T cells about two months after transplant to several hundred expanded graft clones. Elevated TCRbeta diversity at day 60 was traced, in some patients, to surviving recipient T cells and thymic progenitors.

The sample holds a few counts of this clonotype. Its antigen is currently unknown. Unique molecular identifiers were incorporated into the prepared TCRbeta library. TCRdb re-called the PCR reads with MiXCR, one entry per CDR3 protein. Among roughly 120,000 distinct CDR3 sequences listed, over 9% were seen once. The CDR3 consists of 14 residues. Trimming pared 6 bases from V and 0 bases from J, leaving 8 bases between. The germline CDR1 and CDR2 sequences are MNHNS and SASEGT. The chain combines TRBV6-1 with TRBJ2-2; D gene ambiguous. The source of this sequence is a boy younger than 10 with acute lymphoblastic leukemia, due to receive a stem cell transplant. Sequencing was performed on PBMCs, taken before TCRalphabeta/CD19-depleted stem cell transplant. CDR3 amino acids: CASRRAANTGELFF. The CDR3 coding sequence is TGTGCCAGCAGAAGGGCCGCGAACACCGGGGAGCTGTTTTTT.